The present entry profiles one T cell receptor (beta chain) with its context. What it recognizes is unknown. J gave up 3 bases and V 1 base, and 3 bases lay outside the gene matches. The CDR3 loop spans 14 amino acids. Germline V gene lookup returns CDR1 SGHNT and CDR2 YYREEE (reference sequence). The data were produced by immunoSEQ multiplex PCR, yet TCRdb's version contains in-frame clones alone and is incomplete. The sample carries 200,000 to 250,000 clones, roughly 94% recorded once. This specimen comes from a study of T cell responses to AZD1222 COVID-19 vaccine. Overall study findings and caveats: Clonal diversity may have been underestimated in mostly white British donors. Just a handful of AZD1222 recipients tested seropositive at baseline. Samples come after the peak T cell response, not at day 14. Spike was spanned by vaccine-associated CD4 TCRs, which were dominant at 160-218 and 743-854.

The chain uses TRBV5-4 and TRBJ1-1, with 7 bases matching TRBD1. Sequencing used peripheral blood, obtained 28 days after the second dose of the MenACWY control vaccine. The sequence was obtained from an adult who received the MenACWY meningococcal vaccine as a control. This chain's CDR3 is CASSLLGQYTEAFF. The CDR3, as DNA: TGTGCCAGCAGCTTGTTGGGACAGTACACTGAAGCTTTCTTT.